These 20 T cell receptor beta chains originate from one sample sequenced in a study of OX40 agonist ivuxolimab in advanced cancers. The assay was immunoSEQ multiplex PCR, and TCRdb's table has in-frame clones only and misses some. The table shows some 77,000 clones, with more than 90% occurring only once. Specimen: CD4+ or CD8+ T cells sorted from blood, collected in a trial of the OX40 agonist ivuxolimab. The source of these receptors is an adult with an advanced solid tumor such as melanoma, head and neck, liver or kidney cancer.

CDR3: CASSPSTPAYEQYF. In nucleotides, the CDR3 is TGTGCCAGCTCACCGTCCACACCAGCCTACGAGCAGTACTTC. The chain uses TRBV18 and TRBJ2-7; D call uncertain. The germline CDR1 and CDR2 sequences are KGHSH and LQKENI. The ends were cut back, 3 bases at V and 2 bases at J, with 11 bases in the middle. CDR3 size: 14 residues.

The chain links TRBV11-3 to TRBJ2-3; tentatively, D is TRBD2 (5 bases). Trimming shortened V by 2 bases and J by 0 bases, and 6 bases separated the two germline ends. Germline-derived CDR1 and CDR2 are SGHNT and YENEEA. CDR3 length equals 14 residues. CDR3 bases: TGTGCCAGCAGCTTAACGGGGAGCACAGATACGCAGTATTTT. Its translation: CASSLTGSTDTQYF.

The chain combines TRBV15 with TRBJ2-7, with D possibly matching TRBD2 (6 bases). The germline V gene encodes CDR1 LNHNV and CDR2 YYDKDF (reference sequence). Deletions cut 0 bases from V and 2 bases from J, with 11 bases between. This CDR3 is built from 15 residues. The CDR3 region has the DNA TGTGCCACCAGCAGAGATAGCGGAAGGCCCTACGAGCAGTACTTC. Protein: CATSRDSGRPYEQYF.

The chain employs TRBV5-1 and TRBJ2-2; 9 bases line up with TRBD2. With V trimmed by 0 bases and J by 6 bases, 3 bases remained unmatched. Germline V gene sequence: CDR1 SGHRS, CDR2 YFSETQ. The CDR3 runs to 15 residues. The CDR3 sequence: CASSLVAGGAGELFF. CDR3 DNA sequence: TGCGCCAGCAGCTTGGTGGCGGGAGGGGCCGGGGAGCTGTTTTTT.

The chain links TRBV28 to TRBJ2-7; D is uncertain. The CDR3 totals 15 residues. Germline loops: CDR1 MDHEN, CDR2 SYDVKM. Trimming shortened V by 5 bases and J by 3 bases, and 17 bases separated the two germline ends. CDR3 sequence (DNA): TGTGCCAGCAGTGCTCACTCGCCTCACAGCTACGAGCAGTACTTC. Translation gives CASSAHSPHSYEQYF.

V is TRBV5-1 and J is TRBJ2-3; TRBD1 aligns across 8 bases. CDR3 size: 14 residues. Germline lookup yields CDR1 SGHRS and CDR2 YFSETQ. With 7 bases clipped from V and 4 bases from J, the junction kept 8 bases outside the gene matches. The CDR3 loop reads CASWAQGAADTQYF. DNA for the CDR3: TGCGCCAGCTGGGCCCAGGGGGCCGCAGATACGCAGTATTTT.

The chain links TRBV5-6 to TRBJ2-2, with 7 bases lining up with TRBD2. Germline CDR1 is SGHDT and CDR2 is YYEEEE. The CDR3 is 16 amino acids. V lost 0 bases and J lost 1; bases outside the gene matches: 3. The CDR3 loop is CASSLGGRVNTGELFF. CDR3 coding DNA: TGTGCCAGCAGCTTGGGCGGGAGAGTGAACACCGGGGAGCTGTTTTTT.

The chain uses TRBV7-2 and TRBJ2-7, with 10 bases lining up with TRBD2. The CDR3 consists of 11 residues. After removal of 6 bases from V and 7 bases from J, the junction contained 0 bases not matched to a gene. Germline CDR1 and CDR2: SGHTA and FQGNSA. DNA of the CDR3: TGTGCCAGCAGACTAGCGGGGGAGCAGTACTTC. It specifies CASRLAGEQYF. The whole variable domain, filled in from reference TRBV7-2 and TRBJ2-7, reads GAGVSQSPSNKVTEKGKDVELRCDPISGHTALYWYRQSLGQGLEFLIYFQGNSAPDKSGLPSDRFSAERTGGSVSTLTIQRTQQEDSAVYLCASRLAGEQYFGPGTRLTVT.

The rearrangement links TRBV5-6 to TRBJ1-3; the D gene is possibly TRBD1 (5 bases). The ends were cut back, 4 bases at V and 4 bases at J, with 18 bases in the middle. The CDR3 spans 16 residues. Per germline, CDR1 SGHDT and CDR2 YYEEEE. CDR3 nucleotides: TGTGCCAGCAGCCTAAAGACAGCGAGATCCGGAAACACCATATATTTT. Translation gives CASSLKTARSGNTIYF. Together with reference TRBV5-6 and TRBJ1-3, the CDR3 gives the full variable domain: DAGVTQSPTHLIKTRGQQVTLRCSPKSGHDTVSWYQQALGQGPQFIFQYYEEEERQRGNFPDRFSGHQFPNYSSELNVNALLLGDSALYLCASSLKTARSGNTIYFGEGSWLTVV.

The chain recombines TRBV2 with TRBJ2-7; unclear D gene. CDR3 length equals 13 residues. V was trimmed by 4 bases and J by 7 bases, leaving 14 bases between them. Germline assignment: CDR1 SNHLY and CDR2 FYNNEI. The CDR3 protein is CASSVATLREQYF. CDR3 bases: TGTGCCAGCAGTGTCGCCACGCTTAGGGAGCAGTACTTC.

This clone was counted a single time. This chain connects TRBV21-1 to TRBJ2-7; TRBD2 is taken as the D call from the table, unchecked against the DNA. TRBV21-1 is marked as a pseudogene. CDR3 length: 18 residues. The CDR3 nucleotides read TGTGCCAGCAGCAAGAAATGGACCCCGACGGACTTGCCCTACGAGCAGTACTTC. Protein product: CASSKKWTPTDLPYEQYF.

This sequence joins TRBV9 and TRBJ2-1; a possible D gene is TRBD1 (6 bases). Deletions cut 0 bases from V and 10 bases from J, with 17 bases between. The CDR3 contains 15 residues. The germline CDR1 and CDR2 sequences are SGDLS and YYNGEE. The CDR3 coding sequence is TGTGCCAGCAGCGTAGGGAGGCAGGGGATAGGGGAGCAGTTCTTC. Its protein is CASSVGRQGIGEQFF.

This clone was counted once. The chain employs TRBV30 and TRBJ2-7; possibly TRBD2 for D (5 bases). The germline V and J ends were trimmed by 2 bases and 0 bases, with 8 bases remaining between them. The CDR3 loop spans 13 amino acids. Germline V lookup: CDR1 GTSNPN, CDR2 SVGIG (reference sequence). The CDR3 spells CAWSYGVSYEQYF. The CDR3 DNA follows: TGTGCCTGGAGTTACGGGGTCTCCTACGAGCAGTACTTC.

The V gene is TRBV5-4, the J gene TRBJ2-3; possibly TRBD1 for D (5 bases). Germline V CDR1 and CDR2: SGHNT, YYREEE (reference sequence). CDR3 length: 14 residues. V was pared by 4 bases and J by 2 bases, with 11 bases between. CDR3 nucleotide sequence: TGTGCCAGCAGCGGCGCGACAGACACAGATACGCAGTATTTT. It specifies CASSGATDTDTQYF.

In the case of this clone: An end of the junction differs from the germline gene, which may be a read error. This chain uses TRBV28 with TRBJ2-1, with 11 bases aligning to TRBD2. The CDR3 spans 17 residues. The germline CDR1 and CDR2 sequences are MDHEN and SYDVKM. In DNA form, the CDR3 reads TGTGCCGGCAGTTTATTGGCCGGGACTAGCGGCTACAATGAGCAGTTCTTC. Translating gives CAGSLLAGTSGYNEQFF.

The chain joins TRBV9 to TRBJ1-4, with TRBD1 identical over 9 bases. This CDR3 spans 18 amino acids. V lost 3 bases to trimming and J lost 0 bases; unmatched junction nucleotides: 9. The germline CDR1 and CDR2 sequences are SGDLS and YYNGEE. The CDR3 nucleotides read TGTGCCAGCAGCGCCAGACCGGGACAGGGTCCAACTAATGAAAAACTGTTTTTT. Its translation is CASSARPGQGPTNEKLFF.

V gene TRBV23-1 combines with J gene TRBJ2-7; 8 bases agree with TRBD1. TRBV23-1 is flagged as an ORF with uncertain function. V shed 6 bases and J 2 bases; nucleotides not matched to a gene: 6. This CDR3 has 14 residues. The CDR3 DNA sequence: TGCGCCAGCAGCGACAGGGGCTATGCCTACGAGCAGTACTTC. Protein sequence: CASSDRGYAYEQYF.

This clone was recorded only once. This sequence joins TRBV5-4 and TRBJ1-2; 7 bases match TRBD1. Germline V CDR1 and CDR2: SGHNT, YYREEE (reference sequence). The CDR3 contains 14 residues. Trimming cost V 0 bases and J 7 bases; bases outside gene matches: 6. CDR3 sequence reads: CASSLGQGEPGYTF. CDR3 in DNA: TGTGCCAGCAGCTTGGGACAGGGCGAGCCTGGCTACACCTTC.

V usage is TRBV28 and J usage is TRBJ2-2; TRBD2 might be the D (5 bases). The length of the CDR3 is 16 residues. Trimming pared 6 bases from V and 4 bases from J, leaving 18 bases between. In germline, CDR1 is MDHEN, CDR2 SYDVKM. CDR3 bases: TGTGCCAGCAGGACTTGGGGAATCCGGGGCACCGGGGAGCTGTTTTTT. Amino acid sequence: CASRTWGIRGTGELFF.

The V gene is TRBV18, the J gene TRBJ1-1, with 7 bases fitting TRBD1. The length of the CDR3 is 16 residues. Per the germline V gene, CDR1 is KGHSH and CDR2 is LQKENI. The junction had 12 bases not matched to a gene; V was cut back by 3 bases and J by 5 bases. DNA for the CDR3: TGTGCCAGCTCACCGCCTCGTCAGGGGGTCTTAACTGAAGCTTTCTTT. This gives the protein CASSPPRQGVLTEAFF.